Listed below are T cell receptor beta chains from one sample, sequenced in a study of blood T cell repertoires in COVID-19. Using immunoSEQ multiplex PCR, the repertoire was profiled, and TCRdb retains in-frame clones only, with some absent. This repertoire shows 250,000 to 350,000 clones, roughly nine tenths found once; its top ten account for 6% to 7%. Sequencing was performed on PBMCs or T cells enriched from blood (not recorded which). These TCRs come from a middle-aged woman who had recovered from COVID-19. CDR3s include the opening cysteine and the closing phenylalanine or tryptophan.

>13|TRBV7-3|TRBJ2-1
CASSRIQGNEQFF
>14|TRBV28|TRBJ2-7
CASGPLAGGYEQYF
>14|TRBV10-1|TRBJ2-1
CASTPGQGGDEQFF
>17|TRBV4-1|TRBJ2-3
CASSRQAAATSTDTQYF
>13|TRBV5-1|TRBJ1-2
CASSGGQSYGYTF
>13|TRBV7-9|TRBJ2-4
CASSSRTSGSPYF
>12|TRBV5-6|TRBJ1-2
CASSLGGGGYTF
>18|TRBV28|TRBJ1-5
CASSPSSGTDHTNQPQHF
>14|TRBV12-5|TRBJ1-3
CASGLSGSGNTIYF
>15|TRBV4-3|TRBJ1-2
CASSQDEGGTYDYTF
>15|TRBV2|TRBJ2-2
CASTGDRGHTGELFF
>16|TRBV12-5|TRBJ2-2
CASGLVSGRATGELFF
>14|TRBV3-1/TRBV3-2|TRBJ2-7
CASSPLAGDYEQYF
>17|TRBV10-2|TRBJ2-1
CASSEPGGLALYNEQFF
>15|TRBV7-6|TRBJ1-1
CASSLAGGDFTEAFF
>15|TRBV7-9|TRBJ1-3
CASSFGPSSGNTIYF
>15|TRBV27|TRBJ1-5
CASSPGWGDNQPQHF
>14|TRBV6-5|TRBJ2-7
CASTIPGTAYEQYF
>18|TRBV28|TRBJ2-1
CASSNSLGTLRIYNEQFF
>14|TRBV6-2/TRBV6-3|TRBJ2-7
CASSQLAGGEEQYF
>14|TRBV6-2/TRBV6-3|TRBJ2-5
CASSDRSSVQAQYF
>16|TRBV5-3|TRBJ1-5
CARSLSRRGSNQPQHF
>14|TRBV7-9|TRBJ2-3
CASSSTGGRATQYF
>14|TRBV7-2|TRBJ2-5
CASSLGIAWETQYF
>16|TRBV6-6|TRBJ2-2
CASSYAAGGPSGELFF
>14|TRBV28|TRBJ1-4
CASFSGGRIEKLFF
>13|TRBV28|TRBJ2-4
CASSSGAKNIQYF
>15|TRBV4-1|TRBJ1-4
CASSDKGLKNEKLFF
>17|TRBV24-1|TRBJ2-2
CATSDPSSGSGTGELFF
>14|TRBV19|TRBJ2-7
CASSSRGGLYEQYF
>20|TRBV28|TRBJ2-2
CASSNSGQGLTSGSPGELFF
>13|TRBV6-5|TRBJ1-2
CASKPTGAYGYTF
>14|TRBV7-2|TRBJ2-3
CASTLAGAGDTQYF
>16|TRBV6-5|TRBJ1-5
CASSYGPDSSNQPQHF
>14|TRBV7-2|TRBJ1-2
CASSLTTASYGYTF
>14|TRBV28|TRBJ1-2
CASSPTRDAGRYTF
>14|TRBV5-1|TRBJ1-2
CASSCLAVGYGYTF
>17|TRBV27|TRBJ2-7
CASSLWGAGPLPSEQYF
>15|TRBV5-1|TRBJ2-2
CASIVGDSLTGELFF
>14|TRBV6-5|TRBJ1-5
CASRLDAGNQPQHF
>15|TRBV28|TRBJ1-5
CATRVGAVGNQPQHF
>14|TRBV10-3|TRBJ2-5
CAISESGRGETQYF
>17|TRBV7-8|TRBJ1-5
CASSLLPRQGINQPQHF
>14|TRBV2|TRBJ2-3
CASSEQQGGDTQYF
>16|TRBV5-1|TRBJ2-3
CASSSGLAGGLDTQYF
>15|TRBV29-1|TRBJ1-1
CSVYTDRGLWTEAFF
>16|TRBV9|TRBJ2-1
CASSGRLAGGPNEQFF
>15|TRBV10-3|TRBJ1-4
CAISESGTGNEKLFF
>17|TRBV5-4|TRBJ1-2
CASSRQGDSQIGYGYTF
>12|TRBV19|TRBJ1-1
CASREQNTEAFF
>13|TRBV6-2/TRBV6-3|TRBJ1-2
CASSDQGLGGYTF
>12|TRBV19|TRBJ2-3
CASRSPGDEQYF
>14|TRBV27|TRBJ2-7
CASSLGVASYEQYF
>17|TRBV4-3|TRBJ2-2
CASSQDPAGGDTGELFF
>24|TRBV28|TRBJ2-7
CASRYHSLAGGNTVLPPESYEQYF
>17|TRBV5-1|TRBJ1-3
CASSLDPGGASGNTIYF
>15|TRBV9|TRBJ2-7
CASSVAERGPYEQYF
>14|TRBV7-8|TRBJ2-7
CASSMGLAAYEQYF